Sequencing of this T cell receptor (beta chain) was carried out in a study of blood T cells in healthy people across ages. This CDR3 contains 12 residues. Germline assignment: CDR1 SEHNR and CDR2 FQNEAQ (reference sequence). V shed 6 bases, J shed 2 bases, and the junction held 1 base outside the gene matches. Then a second PCR, running about 7 to 11 cycles, was carried out with a sample-barcoded 5' primer and a J-beta primer mix. Each cDNA molecule was tagged by a template-switch adaptor with 12 random nucleotides. Each CDR3 protein is one row after TCRdb ran MiXCR on the 5' RACE reads. The table lists around 1,100,000 distinct CDR3 sequences, 35% to 40% of them singletons. Study conclusions and caveats: TCR beta diversity, measured per million T cells, fell in a roughly linear way with age.

Ten or more counts support this clonotype. Its antigen remains unidentified. V and J are TRBV7-9 and TRBJ2-7, with 7 nucleotides matching TRBD1. This TCR was sampled from a young man in good health. The sample comprised blood. The CDR3 DNA sequence: TGTGCCAGCAGTGGACAGGCCTACGAGCAGTACTTC. Amino acid sequence: CASSGQAYEQYF.